This T cell receptor beta chain was retrieved from a study of blood T cell repertoires in COVID-19. The wider study: Samples representing acute and convalescent COVID-19 were sourced from the United States, Italy and Spain. Nucleic acid was either cDNA or gDNA, and it came from T cells, B-cell-depleted T cells, or PBMCs.

In the authors' methods: The authors estimated nucleated cell counts from reference gene primer amplification. Data came from immunoSEQ multiplex PCR; TCRdb stores just in-frame clones and leaves some out. V, J and clone size derive from that table, while D and trimming were established from the DNA sequence. Of about 130,000 clones listed, roughly 80% were seen once; the top ten hold roughly 4.9%. Germline V gene lookup returns CDR1 SNHLY and CDR2 FYNNEI. With V trimmed by 6 bases and J by 0 bases, 4 bases remained unmatched. This CDR3 is built from 14 residues. One Seattle source followed patients from active infection through their disease course.

The specimen was peripheral blood. V is TRBV2 and J is TRBJ2-7; TRBD1 aligns across 8 bases. This clonotype originated in a woman aged 70-85 years with COVID-19, enrolled during active disease. The DNA of the CDR3 is TGTGCCAGCAGGGGACAGGTCAGCTCCTACGAGCAGTACTTC. It translates to CASRGQVSSYEQYF.